This T cell receptor (beta chain) came from a study of cytomegalovirus exposure and HLA in healthy donors (dated by TCRdb to 2017 to 2019). With respect to the entire study: An earlier analysis of several hundred of the donors reported roughly 270 Gb of sequence data and around 110 million unique TCR beta sequences from about 179 million T cells. An early release that covered about 600 HLA-typed donors contained approximately 290 gigabases of sequencing data and tens of millions of unique TCR sequences. The genetic ancestry cluster associated with self-reported Caucasian donors included about 81% of the roughly 390 genotyped donors. The study aimed to test whether cataloging public T cell receptors could reveal signatures of past pathogen exposure. Using immunosequencing, the study profiled T cell repertoires from fewer than 700 subjects and related those repertoires to cytomegalovirus serostatus. In addition to the first cohort of several hundred subjects, a separate validation cohort of over 90 different subjects was used. The study combined high-throughput TCR immunosequencing, statistical association of individual TCRs with disease status, and machine learning to predict cytomegalovirus infection status. A later analysis re-examined previously published TCR beta repertoires from just over 650 donors and added high-resolution HLA genotyping to investigate patterns of TCR occurrence. Rather than drawing on any new phenotypic data, the later analysis identified candidate immune exposures from TCR beta sequences and the way those sequences occurred across donors. To decide whether each TCR beta V gene segment behaved as functional or pseudogenic, an earlier analysis of fewer than 750 of the donors relied on high-throughput TCR beta sequencing. Donor age, sex, ethnicity and CMV serostatus were collected together with the repertoire data. Genome-wide SNP genotypes for about three fifths of the 666 donors were used in a later genetic analysis, which treated that subset as a discovery cohort. Every discovery cohort repertoire had been produced on one sequencing platform. HLA typing covered class I and class II loci at four-digit resolution. Typing coverage varied by locus: about 620-630 donors for A, B, C, DRB1 and DQB1; approximately 560 for DQA1; about 570 for DPA1; 450 to 480 for DPB1. Roughly 5 DR-DQ haplotypes were handled as single units for association and clustering because linkage in the cohort was strong. Among around 400 genotyped donors of the cohort, an average of around 250,000 unique TCR beta nucleotide sequences was sequenced per donor, of which about 19% were non-productive.

Library preparation used the immunoSEQ multiplex PCR assay. A mixture of 60 forward primers for TCR Vbeta segments and 13 reverse primers for TCR Jbeta segments was used in the multiplex PCR. A multiplex PCR assay on genomic DNA amplified the CDR3 region of rearranged TCR beta genes. On the Illumina HiSeq System, the amplified TCR beta libraries were sequenced as 87-base-pair reads. The study's processing was this. A later analysis counted tens of millions of unique TCR beta chains across the 550 to 750 repertoires, and around 9.9 million of these chains were shared by at least two donors. A nearest-neighbor algorithm error-corrected the raw reads and collapsed the reads into unique sequences, merging closely related sequences to remove PCR and sequencing errors. V, D and J gene segments were assigned by aligning CDR3 sequences to IMGT reference sequences. For a sequence to be retained, a match of at least six nucleotides was required to both a V gene segment and a J gene segment. A rearrangement counted as productive if the CDR3 had no stop codons and remained in frame with V and J, and every other rearrangement counted as non-productive. CDR3 was defined according to IMGT convention as the region running from the second conserved V-encoded cysteine to the conserved J-encoded phenylalanine. In an earlier analysis of roughly 580 of the donors, sequences lacking an unambiguous match to a single V gene segment were excluded. In an earlier analysis of about 590 of the donors, a V segment was called functional when productive rearrangements were above 56.7%, and segregating when the standard deviation between donors exceeded 5%. To diagnose cytomegalovirus status from the catalog of TCR beta chain sequences, a statistical classification framework was built. In a later analysis, TCR nucleotide sequences were compared against IMGT/GENE-DB human TR gene sequences so that V and J genes could be assigned. The TCRdist pipeline was used in a later analysis to assign CDR3 sequences and most-parsimonious VDJ recombination scenarios. In a later analysis, each TCR beta chain was defined by its CDR3 amino acid sequence together with its V-gene family, and reads lacking a unique V-gene family were excluded. In a later analysis, fewer than 600 highly shared, low-generation-probability nucleotide sequences were removed to address suspected cross-contamination and a sequencing artifact. A later analysis calculated a clonal expansion index for each public chain from normalized within-repertoire ranks of inferred template counts. In a later analysis, generation probabilities were computed using a VDJ recombination model fitted to out-of-frame rearrangements, and the results were checked against IGoR. A later analysis scored TCR-TCR, TCR-HLA and TCR-CMV co-occurrence with hypergeometric tests, applying a repertoire-size bias correction to TCR pairs. A later analysis estimated false discovery rates by permuting HLA or CMV assignments 20 times. In a later analysis, co-occurring TCRs were grouped using DBSCAN, with TCRdist sequence similarity added in when clustering inside HLA-allele-positive subsets. For co-occurrence clustering, repertoires with fewer than 30,000 or more than 120,000 public chains were excluded, along with roughly 5 repertoires with anomalous nucleotide sharing. TCRdb mirrors the immuneACCESS table, restricted to in-frame sequences. Some clones are absent from its copies; in checked studies, under half trace to an unresolved V gene, and the reason for the others is unknown. The V and J calls and the clone size are those of that table, but D and trimming were determined from the DNA. The sample yields some 140,000 clones; 80% were counted once. Of the sample, roughly 13% falls within the top ten clones.

Overall study outcomes, separate from this receptor: Broadly in line with IMGT annotations, most TCR beta V segments showed up in productive rearrangements about 87% or about 30% of the time in an earlier analysis of under 700 of the donors. The presence/absence analyses assumed that sequencing depth was roughly uniform across donors, and that assumption may not be true. Because the 87-base-pair reads could not distinguish some IMGT-functional V segments, including TRBV6-2 and TRBV6-3, those segments were excluded. The study listed around 160 TCR beta chains as associated with cytomegalovirus. HLA typing was unavailable for some donors at each locus, so association tests used only the typed subset. Assigning TCR associations to individual alleles was difficult when HLA alleles, especially DR and DQ, strongly co-occurred. In a later analysis, the rate of TCR association differed among HLA loci, with DRB1 alleles having the most associated TCRs and HLA-C alleles having the fewest. V-gene and J-gene trimming of TCR beta chains was associated with a missense DCLRE1C variant in a later genetic analysis, and the association was replicated in an independent cohort. Correlated functional status among segregating V segments might reflect linkage disequilibrium, but an unknown experimental factor could not be ruled out. The authors suggested that the approach could potentially be generalized to other disease states and immunological phenotypes. In a later genetic analysis, fewer N-insertions in productive TCRs were reported among donors in an Asian-associated ancestry cluster than the roughly 710-donor mean. The cohort was sequenced for TCR beta chains only, and without alpha or paired-chain data the features that could be detected were limited. Across donors, most TCR sequences were observed very rarely, whereas some public TCRs were present in many individuals. Because counts were too low, more than 15 rarely observed V segments, including chromosome 9 orphons, were left out of the earlier analysis of 587 of the donors. In a later analysis, HLA-associated TCR beta chains showed more clonal expansion and lower generation probabilities than non-associated chains that were equally common. The sequencing pipeline was judged likely to have produced a cluster of highly shared sequence variants as a technical artifact. In vitro tests confirmed that three of the cytomegalovirus-associated TCR beta chains recognize cytomegalovirus antigens. According to a later analysis, parvovirus B19, influenza, CMV and Epstein-Barr virus appeared linked to several top co-occurrence clusters. A later analysis associated 15,000 or so TCR beta sequences with specific HLA alleles at a false discovery rate of 0.05. A further reported finding was that TCR beta sequences accurately predicted the HLA-A and HLA-B alleles for most subjects in the first cohort. For the cohort, immune exposure information was limited to CMV serostatus. According to a later analysis, most CMV-associated TCR beta chains appeared to be HLA-restricted, and the HLA associations seemed to be driven largely by CMV exposure. The classifier was reported to diagnose cytomegalovirus status with high specificity and sensitivity in both the original and validation cohorts.

This clone was seen just once. It has no known antigen specificity. The record has no base qualities; no much larger clone is one base away. The cohort consisted of 670 or so healthy bone marrow donors. All cohort members were sampled while nominally healthy, although unrecorded immune exposures were likely present. The donor was CMV seropositive and was included in the group of 250 to 300 seropositive cohort members. A peripheral blood sample was provided by each donor, and peripheral blood mononuclear cells were used for TCR beta sequencing. The Qiagen DNeasy Blood Extraction Kit was used to extract genomic DNA from the blood cell samples. Trimming at the junction amounts to 3 bases on V and 2 bases on J, and the germline ends lie 7 bases apart. Per the germline V gene, MDHEN is the CDR1 and SYDVKM is the CDR2. Spanning cysteine to phenylalanine, the CDR3 consists of 13 amino acids. Just CDR3 DNA is preserved here, 39 bases in frame from base 1.

The TCR sequence derives from a man aged 30-40 years in good health and CMV-seropositive. The chain is made from TRBV28 and TRBJ1-2; no confident D gene assignment can be made. The sample consisted of PBMCs. The DNA reads as follows: TGTGCCAGCAGTTTCGGACTAAACTATGGCTACACCTTC. Its translation reads: CASSFGLNYGYTF.